Listed below are T cell receptor beta chains from one sample, sequenced in a study of OX40 agonist ivuxolimab in advanced cancers. Profiling relied on immunoSEQ multiplex PCR, and the TCRdb table lists in-frame clones only, not all of them. The table includes 100,000 to 150,000 clones, around 90% detected once. The source was CD4+ or CD8+ T cells sorted from blood, collected in a trial of the OX40 agonist ivuxolimab. These receptors were obtained from an adult with an advanced solid tumor such as melanoma, head and neck, liver or kidney cancer. The CDR3 runs from the conserved cysteine through the conserved F or W. Fields, in order: J gene, clone size, V gene, D gene, CDR3 protein, CDR3 DNA. D genes are given only for firm matches. Size tells how often a clone was seen (once, few, many) or the class of an expanded clone, and some rows leave it out.

J: TRBJ2-5; size: .; V: TRBV7-9; D: TRBD2; CDR3: CASSLGLAGESQYF; DNA: TGTGCCAGCAGCTTAGGACTAGCGGGGGAATCCCAGTACTTC
J: TRBJ1-2; size: .; V: TRBV30; D: .; CDR3: CAWRLQGNNGYTF; DNA: TGTGCCTGGAGACTACAGGGTAATAATGGCTACACCTTC
J: TRBJ2-5; size: .; V: TRBV6-5; D: TRBD2; CDR3: CASRGLAGGGETQYF; DNA: TGTGCCAGCAGGGGACTAGCGGGAGGTGGAGAGACCCAGTACTTC
J: TRBJ2-3; size: .; V: TRBV13; D: TRBD1; CDR3: CASSSGQLSTDTQYF; DNA: TGTGCCAGCAGCTCGGGACAGCTTAGCACAGATACGCAGTATTTT
J: TRBJ1-5; size: once; V: TRBV28; D: TRBD1; CDR3: CASSFGSGGLQPQHF; DNA: TGTGCCAGCAGTTTCGGGTCAGGGGGCCTGCAGCCCCAGCATTTT
J: TRBJ1-3; size: .; V: TRBV28; D: .; CDR3: CASSLPGGGQHIVSGNTIYF; DNA: TGTGCCAGCAGTTTACCCGGGGGGGGCCAGCATATAGTCTCTGGAAACACCATATATTTT
J: TRBJ2-7; size: .; V: TRBV6-1; D: TRBD1; CDR3: CASSRQGGPYEQYF; DNA: TGTGCCAGCAGCAGACAGGGGGGTCCCTACGAGCAGTACTTC
J: TRBJ2-7; size: .; V: TRBV6-6; D: .; CDR3: CASSRRWTETYEQYF; DNA: TGTGCCAGCAGTCGCCGGTGGACGGAGACTTACGAGCAGTACTTC
J: TRBJ2-7; size: .; V: TRBV27; D: TRBD1; CDR3: CASSNNPGTGEYEQYF; DNA: TGTGCCAGCAGTAACAATCCCGGGACAGGGGAGTACGAGCAGTACTTC
J: TRBJ2-3; size: .; V: TRBV19; D: .; CDR3: CASSMLTDTQYF; DNA: TGTGCCAGTAGTATGCTCACAGATACGCAGTATTTT
J: TRBJ1-1; size: .; V: TRBV7-9; D: TRBD1; CDR3: CASSPWTGGNTEAFF; DNA: TGTGCCAGCAGCCCATGGACAGGCGGAAACACTGAAGCTTTCTTT
J: TRBJ2-1; size: .; V: TRBV30; D: .; CDR3: CARLTVSSYNEQFF; DNA: TGTGCCCGTTTGACTGTAAGCTCCTACAATGAGCAGTTCTTC
J: TRBJ1-1; size: .; V: TRBV9; D: .; CDR3: CASSEMTVTEAFF; DNA: TGTGCCAGCAGCGAGATGACGGTCACTGAAGCTTTCTTT
J: TRBJ2-1; size: .; V: TRBV5-1; D: TRBD2; CDR3: CASSLESSGDEQFF; DNA: TGCGCCAGCAGCTTGGAGTCTAGCGGGGATGAGCAGTTCTTC
J: TRBJ1-2; size: few; V: TRBV6-4; D: .; CDR3: CASSDAYGYTF; DNA: TGTGCCAGCAGTGACGCCTATGGCTACACCTTC
J: TRBJ1-5; size: .; V: TRBV15; D: .; CDR3: CATSTTRGHGQPQHF; DNA: TGTGCCACCAGCACAACTCGAGGCCATGGTCAGCCCCAGCATTTT
J: TRBJ2-1; size: .; V: TRBV2; D: TRBD2; CDR3: CASTNGRARNEQFF; DNA: TGTGCCAGTACCAACGGGAGGGCCAGGAATGAGCAGTTCTTC
J: TRBJ2-2; size: .; V: TRBV5-7; D: .; CDR3: CAWGPANTGELFF; DNA: TGTGCCTGGGGCCCAGCGAACACCGGGGAGCTGTTTTTT
J: TRBJ2-7; size: .; V: TRBV5-1; D: .; CDR3: CASSLDLTGTSSYEQYF; DNA: TGCGCCAGCAGCTTGGACCTGACAGGGACTAGCTCCTACGAGCAGTACTTC
J: TRBJ1-1; size: .; V: TRBV19; D: .; CDR3: CASSKDGLNTEAFF; DNA: TGTGCCAGTAGTAAGGACGGGTTGAACACTGAAGCTTTCTTT
J: TRBJ2-5; size: .; V: TRBV7-9; D: .; CDR3: CASSRGGLAEQETQYF; DNA: TGTGCCAGCAGCCGTGGGGGGCTAGCGGAGCAAGAGACCCAGTACTTC
J: TRBJ1-1; size: .; V: TRBV10-3; D: .; CDR3: CAISDSRAGWNTEAFF; DNA: TGTGCCATCAGTGACTCGAGGGCAGGGTGGAACACTGAAGCTTTCTTT
J: TRBJ1-1; size: .; V: TRBV7-6; D: .; CDR3: CASSLAGGSTEAFF; DNA: TGTGCCAGCAGCTTAGCCGGGGGGTCCACTGAAGCTTTCTTT
J: TRBJ2-5; size: .; V: TRBV5-4; D: TRBD2; CDR3: CASSLGLASETQYF; DNA: TGTGCCAGCAGCTTGGGACTAGCGAGCGAGACCCAGTACTTC
J: TRBJ1-4; size: .; V: TRBV19; D: .; CDR3: CASRNGPATNEKLFF; DNA: TGTGCCAGTAGAAACGGACCAGCAACTAATGAAAAACTGTTTTTT
J: TRBJ2-7; size: .; V: TRBV19; D: TRBD2; CDR3: CASSIGGLAGVYEQYF; DNA: TGTGCCAGTAGTATAGGGGGACTAGCGGGAGTCTACGAGCAGTACTTC
J: TRBJ1-2; size: many; V: TRBV19; D: .; CDR3: CASSINYGYTF; DNA: TGTGCCAGTAGTATAAACTATGGCTACACCTTC
J: TRBJ2-5; size: .; V: TRBV28; D: TRBD2; CDR3: CASSLLAAQETQYF; DNA: TGTGCCAGCAGTCTCCTAGCGGCTCAAGAGACCCAGTACTTC
J: TRBJ1-4; size: .; V: TRBV5-1; D: .; CDR3: CASSLAGGDEKLFF; DNA: TGCGCCAGCAGCTTGGCCGGGGGAGACGAAAAACTGTTTTTT
J: TRBJ2-1; size: .; V: TRBV6-5; D: TRBD2; CDR3: CASSYGLAGPEQFF; DNA: TGTGCCAGCAGTTACGGACTAGCGGGACCCGAGCAGTTCTTC
J: TRBJ2-3; size: .; V: TRBV9; D: .; CDR3: CASSVSGAPDTQYF; DNA: TGTGCCAGCAGCGTCTCGGGGGCGCCGGATACGCAGTATTTT